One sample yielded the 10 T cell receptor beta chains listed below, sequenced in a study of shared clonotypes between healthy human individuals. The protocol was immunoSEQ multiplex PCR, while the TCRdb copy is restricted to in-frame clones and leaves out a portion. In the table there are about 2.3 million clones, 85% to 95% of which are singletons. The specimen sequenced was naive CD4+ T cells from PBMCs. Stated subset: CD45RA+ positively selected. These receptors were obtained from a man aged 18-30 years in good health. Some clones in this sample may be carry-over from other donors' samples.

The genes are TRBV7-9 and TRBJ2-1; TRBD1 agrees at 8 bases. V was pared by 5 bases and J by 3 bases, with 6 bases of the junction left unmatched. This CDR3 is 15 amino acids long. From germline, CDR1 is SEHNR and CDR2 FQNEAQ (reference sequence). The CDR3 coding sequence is TGTGCCAGCAGCGCGCAGGGGGCGCGCTACAATGAGCAGTTCTTC. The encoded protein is CASSAQGARYNEQFF. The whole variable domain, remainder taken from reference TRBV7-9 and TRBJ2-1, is DTGVSQNPRHKITKRGQNVTFRCDPISEHNRLYWYRQTLGQGPEFLTYFQNEAQLEKSRLLSDRFSAERPKGSFSTLEIQRTEQGDSAMYLCASSAQGARYNEQFFGPGTRLTVL.

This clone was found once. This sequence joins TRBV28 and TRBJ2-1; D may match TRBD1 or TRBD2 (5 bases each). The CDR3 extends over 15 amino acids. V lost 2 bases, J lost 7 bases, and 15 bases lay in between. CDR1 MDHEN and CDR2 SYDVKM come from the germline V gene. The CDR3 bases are TGTGCCAGCAGTTTACTCGGGGCGGGTGCGAATGAGCAGTTCTTC. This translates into CASSLLGAGANEQFF.

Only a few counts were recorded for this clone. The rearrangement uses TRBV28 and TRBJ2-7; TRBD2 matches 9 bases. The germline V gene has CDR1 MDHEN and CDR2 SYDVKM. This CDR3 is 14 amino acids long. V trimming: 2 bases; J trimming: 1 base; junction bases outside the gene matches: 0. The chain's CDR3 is CASSLLAGSYEQYF. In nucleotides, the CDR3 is TGTGCCAGCAGTTTACTAGCGGGGTCCTACGAGCAGTACTTC. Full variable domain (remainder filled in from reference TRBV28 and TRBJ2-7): DVKVTQSSRYLVKRTGEKVFLECVQDMDHENMFWYRQDPGLGLRLIYFSYDVKMKEKGDIPEGYSVSREKKERFSLILESASTNQTSMYLCASSLLAGSYEQYFGPGTRLTVT.

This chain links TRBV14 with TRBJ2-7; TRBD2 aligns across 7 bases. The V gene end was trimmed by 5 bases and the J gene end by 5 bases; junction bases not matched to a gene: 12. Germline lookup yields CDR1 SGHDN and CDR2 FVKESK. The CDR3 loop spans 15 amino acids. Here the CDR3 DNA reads TGTGCCAGCAGCAGGGAGGGTCGATTCTCTAACGAGCAGTACTTC. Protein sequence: CASSREGRFSNEQYF.

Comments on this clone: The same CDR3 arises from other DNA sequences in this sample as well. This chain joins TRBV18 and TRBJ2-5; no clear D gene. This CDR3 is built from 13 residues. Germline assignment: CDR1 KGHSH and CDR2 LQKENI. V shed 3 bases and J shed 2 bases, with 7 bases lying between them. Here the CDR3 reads CASSPLGQETQYF. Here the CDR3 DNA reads TGTGCCAGCTCACCTTTAGGGCAAGAGACCCAGTACTTC. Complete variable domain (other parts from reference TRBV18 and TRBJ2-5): NAGVMQNPRHLVRRRGQEARLRCSPMKGHSHVYWYRQLPEEGLKFMVYLQKENIIDESGMPKERFSAEFPKEGPSILRIQQVVRGDSAAYFCASSPLGQETQYFGPGTRLLVL.

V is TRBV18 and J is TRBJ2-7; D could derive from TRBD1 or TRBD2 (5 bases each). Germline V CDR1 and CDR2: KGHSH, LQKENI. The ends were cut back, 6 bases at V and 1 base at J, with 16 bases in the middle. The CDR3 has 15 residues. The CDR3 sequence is CASSPGAAESYEQYF. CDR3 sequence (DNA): TGTGCCAGCTCCCCCGGGGCTGCGGAGTCCTACGAGCAGTACTTC.

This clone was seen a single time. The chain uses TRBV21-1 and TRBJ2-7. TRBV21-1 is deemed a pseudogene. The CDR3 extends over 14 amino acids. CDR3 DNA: TGTGCCAGCAGCCCCTTTGGGGGGCCCTACGAGCAGTACTTC. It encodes CASSPFGGPYEQYF.

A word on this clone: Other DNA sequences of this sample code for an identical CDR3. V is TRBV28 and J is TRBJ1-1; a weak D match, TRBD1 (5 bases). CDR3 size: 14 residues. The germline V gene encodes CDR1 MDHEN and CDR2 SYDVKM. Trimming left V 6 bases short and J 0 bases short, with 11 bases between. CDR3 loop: CASREGTVNTEAFF. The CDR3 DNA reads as TGTGCCAGCAGGGAGGGGACGGTGAACACTGAAGCTTTCTTT.

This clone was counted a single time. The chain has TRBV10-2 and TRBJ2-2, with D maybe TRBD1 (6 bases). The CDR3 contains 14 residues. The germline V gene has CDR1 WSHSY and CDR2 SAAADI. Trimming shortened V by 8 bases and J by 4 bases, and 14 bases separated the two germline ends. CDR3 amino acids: CASGRQASTGELFF. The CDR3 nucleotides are TGCGCCAGCGGGCGACAGGCAAGCACCGGGGAGCTGTTTTTT.

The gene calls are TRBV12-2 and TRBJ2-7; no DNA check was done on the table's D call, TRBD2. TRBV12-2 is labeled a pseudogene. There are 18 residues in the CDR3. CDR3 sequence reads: CASRLATGLAGSSYEQYF. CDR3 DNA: TGTGCAAGTCGCTTAGCCACTGGACTAGCGGGGAGCTCCTACGAGCAGTACTTC.